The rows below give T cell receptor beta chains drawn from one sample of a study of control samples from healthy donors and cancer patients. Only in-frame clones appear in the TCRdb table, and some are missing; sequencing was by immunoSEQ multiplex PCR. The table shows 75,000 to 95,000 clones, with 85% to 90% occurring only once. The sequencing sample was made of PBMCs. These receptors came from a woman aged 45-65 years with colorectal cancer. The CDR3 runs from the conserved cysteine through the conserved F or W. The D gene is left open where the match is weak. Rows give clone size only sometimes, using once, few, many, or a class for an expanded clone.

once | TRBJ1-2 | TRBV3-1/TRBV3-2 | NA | TGTGCCAGCAGTAATAACTATGGCTACACCTTC | CASSNNYGYTF
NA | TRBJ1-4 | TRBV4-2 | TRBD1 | TGTGCCAGCAGCCCGGGACAGCTTAATGAAAAACTGTTTTTT | CASSPGQLNEKLFF
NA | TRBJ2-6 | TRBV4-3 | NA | TGCGCCAGCAGCCAAGATCACAGCTCTGGGGCCAACGTCCTGACTTTC | CASSQDHSSGANVLTF
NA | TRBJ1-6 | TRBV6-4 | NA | TGTGCCAGCAGTTCGGACACGCGGAATTCACCCCTCCACTTT | CASSSDTRNSPLHF
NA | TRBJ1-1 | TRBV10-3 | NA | TGTGCCATCAGTGGGGGTGCTGAAGCTTTCTTT | CAISGGAEAFF
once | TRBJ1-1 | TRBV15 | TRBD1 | TGTGCCACCAGCAACAGGGGCACTGAAGCTTTCTTT | CATSNRGTEAFF
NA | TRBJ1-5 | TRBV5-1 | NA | TGCGCCAGCAGGAATCAGCCCCAGCATTTT | CASRNQPQHF
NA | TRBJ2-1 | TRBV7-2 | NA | TGTGCCAGCAGATCCTCGAGCTCCTACAATGAGCAGTTCTTC | CASRSSSSYNEQFF
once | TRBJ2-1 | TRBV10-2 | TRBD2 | TGCGCCAGCAGTGATTCTAGCGGGGGCCGAGCCTACAATGAGCAGTTCTTC | CASSDSSGGRAYNEQFF
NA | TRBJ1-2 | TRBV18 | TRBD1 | TGTGCCAGCTCACCAGAGGACAGGGCCTATGGCTACACCTTC | CASSPEDRAYGYTF
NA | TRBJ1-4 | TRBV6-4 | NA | TGTGCCAGCAGTGACTCGTTGAGGGAGGGGGGTGAAAAACTGTTTTTT | CASSDSLREGGEKLFF
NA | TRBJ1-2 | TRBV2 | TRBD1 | TGTGCCAGCAGTGGGGAGACAGGGGAGATCTATGGCTACACCTTC | CASSGETGEIYGYTF
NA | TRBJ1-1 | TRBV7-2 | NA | TGTGCCAGCGAAAATTGGGGCGGGAACACTGAAGCTTTCTTT | CASENWGGNTEAFF
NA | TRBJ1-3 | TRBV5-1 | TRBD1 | TGCGCCAGCAGCTTCTCGACAGGGGGTTCCGGAAACACCATATATTTT | CASSFSTGGSGNTIYF
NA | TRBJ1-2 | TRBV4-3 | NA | TGCGCCAGCAGCCAAGAAAGGGGTTGGGGCTACACCTTC | CASSQERGWGYTF
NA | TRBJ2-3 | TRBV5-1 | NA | TGCGCCAGCAGCTTGGCCTGGGGCTTAAGCACAGATACGCAGTATTTT | CASSLAWGLSTDTQYF
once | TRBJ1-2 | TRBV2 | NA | TGTGCCAGCAGTCCCGAACTGAACTATGGCTACACCTTC | CASSPELNYGYTF
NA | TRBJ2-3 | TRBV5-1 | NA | TGCGCCAGCAGCTTGGACAGGAGCACAGATACGCAGTATTTT | CASSLDRSTDTQYF
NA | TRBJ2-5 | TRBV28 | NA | TGTGCCAGCAGTAGATGGGAGACCCAGTACTTC | CASSRWETQYF
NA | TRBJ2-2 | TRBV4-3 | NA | TGCGCCAGCAGCCCCCGAGGAGGGGGCGAGACCGGGGAGCTGTTTTTT | CASSPRGGGETGELFF
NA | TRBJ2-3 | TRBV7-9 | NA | TGTGCCAGCAGCTTAAGCCAGATCTTGACAGATACGCAGTATTTT | CASSLSQILTDTQYF
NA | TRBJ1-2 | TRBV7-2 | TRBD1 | TGTGCCAGCAGCTTACCGCTGACAGGGAACTATGGCTACACCTTC | CASSLPLTGNYGYTF
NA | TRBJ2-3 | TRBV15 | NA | TGTGCCACCAGCAGAGGGGCGGGATCCACAGATACGCAGTATTTT | CATSRGAGSTDTQYF
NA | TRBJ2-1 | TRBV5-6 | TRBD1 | TGTGCCAGCAGCTTAAGGCAGGGGGTATACAATGAGCAGTTCTTC | CASSLRQGVYNEQFF
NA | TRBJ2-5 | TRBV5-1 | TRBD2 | TGCGCCACGCGCGAATCCGCGGGGGGCGGAGAGACCCAGTACTTC | CATRESAGGGETQYF
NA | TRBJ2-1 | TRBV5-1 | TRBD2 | TGCGCCAGCAGCTTTTATCCTAGCGGGGGGGCCGCATACAATGAGCAGTTCTTC | CASSFYPSGGAAYNEQFF
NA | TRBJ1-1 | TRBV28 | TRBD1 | TGTGCCAGCAGTTGGGCAGGGGGGGGGAACACTGAAGCTTTCTTT | CASSWAGGGNTEAFF
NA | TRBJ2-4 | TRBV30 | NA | TGTGCCTGGAGCTCTCTTGGCATTCAGTACTTC | CAWSSLGIQYF
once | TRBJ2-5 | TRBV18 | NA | TGTGCCAGCTCAATAGAAGCTCTGGGCCGGGAGACCCAGTACTTC | CASSIEALGRETQYF
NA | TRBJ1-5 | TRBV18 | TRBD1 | TGTGCCAGCTCACCACCGGGACAGGGGACTCAGCCCCAGCATTTT | CASSPPGQGTQPQHF
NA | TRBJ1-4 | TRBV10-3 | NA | TGTGCCATCAGTGTCAGTCAACAGGCAACTAATGAAAAACTGTTTTTT | CAISVSQQATNEKLFF
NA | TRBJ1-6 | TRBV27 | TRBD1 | TGTGCCAGCAGTCTCAACAGGGGAACACCCCTCCACTTT | CASSLNRGTPLHF
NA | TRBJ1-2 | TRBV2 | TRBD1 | TGTGCCAGCAGTGGGCACAGGGGGGTCTATGGCTACACCTTC | CASSGHRGVYGYTF
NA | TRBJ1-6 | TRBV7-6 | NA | TGTGCCAGCAGCCTAAGTCCGGCAGGCTATAATTCACCCCTCCACTTT | CASSLSPAGYNSPLHF
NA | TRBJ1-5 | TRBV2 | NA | TGTGCCAGCAGTGTTAGTCAGCCCCAGCATTTT | CASSVSQPQHF
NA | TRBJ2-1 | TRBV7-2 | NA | TGTGCCAGCAGCTTCCGCGTGTACAATGAGCAGTTCTTC | CASSFRVYNEQFF
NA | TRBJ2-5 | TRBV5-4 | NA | TGTGCCAGCAGCTTGGCCCTAGCAGGGGAGACCCAGTACTTC | CASSLALAGETQYF
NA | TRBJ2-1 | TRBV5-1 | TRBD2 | TGCGCCAGCAGCTTGGCGGGGTTAGCGGGGGGAAGCTCCTACAATGAGCAGTTCTTC | CASSLAGLAGGSSYNEQFF
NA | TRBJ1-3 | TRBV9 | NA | TGTGCCAGCAGCCCGACGGGGGCGGTTGGAAACACCATATATTTT | CASSPTGAVGNTIYF
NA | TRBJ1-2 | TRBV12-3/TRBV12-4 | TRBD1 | TGTGCCAGCAGTGTACAGGGGGCGCGAGGCTACACCTTC | CASSVQGARGYTF
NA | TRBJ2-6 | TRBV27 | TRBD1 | TGTGCCAGCATTCCTCACCCGGGACAGGATCTTGTGGGGGCCAACGTCCTGACTTTC | CASIPHPGQDLVGANVLTF
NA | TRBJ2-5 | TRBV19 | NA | TGTGCCAGTAGTATAGATCACCGACCCCAAGAGACCCAGTACTTC | CASSIDHRPQETQYF
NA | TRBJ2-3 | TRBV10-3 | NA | TGTGCCATCAGTGAAGTCGGAGATACGCAGTATTTT | CAISEVGDTQYF
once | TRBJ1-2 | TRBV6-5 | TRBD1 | TGTGCCAGCAGAACACACCAGGGGGCGTATCGCTACACCTTC | CASRTHQGAYRYTF
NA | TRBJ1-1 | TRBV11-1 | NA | TGTGCCAGCAGCTTAAGAGGAGACACTGAAGCTTTCTTT | CASSLRGDTEAFF
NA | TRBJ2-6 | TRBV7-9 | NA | TGTGCCAGCAGTTCCTCTGGGGCCAACGTCCTGACTTTC | CASSSSGANVLTF
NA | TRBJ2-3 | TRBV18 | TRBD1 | TGTGCCAGCTCACCACAGACAGGGTTGTCCACAGATACGCAGTATTTT | CASSPQTGLSTDTQYF
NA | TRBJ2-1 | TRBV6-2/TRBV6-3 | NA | TGTGCCAGCAGTTACAAAGGGCCATGGGGGCTCAATGAGCAGTTCTTC | CASSYKGPWGLNEQFF
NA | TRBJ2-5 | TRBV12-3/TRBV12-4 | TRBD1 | TGTGCCAGCAGCTTAGGGGGGGACAGGGGCCGGTACTTC | CASSLGGDRGRYF
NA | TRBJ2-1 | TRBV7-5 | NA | TGTGCCAGAAGCTCAGATCTTTTGAGTCCCCCCAATGAGCAGTTCTTC | CARSSDLLSPPNEQFF
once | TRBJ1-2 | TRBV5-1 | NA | TGCGCCAGCAGCGGGGGCTACTCCGGGAAAGGCTACACCTTC | CASSGGYSGKGYTF
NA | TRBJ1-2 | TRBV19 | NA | TGTGCCAGTACCGGGATCGCAAATAATAACTATGGCTACACCTTC | CASTGIANNNYGYTF
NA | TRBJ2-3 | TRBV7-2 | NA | TGTGCCAGCAGCTTCGATGCCGAGCCTACAGATACGCAGTATTTT | CASSFDAEPTDTQYF
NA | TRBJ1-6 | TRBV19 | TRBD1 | TGTGCCAGTAGTGGACCAGGGGGCGTGGGAAATTCACCCCTCCACTTT | CASSGPGGVGNSPLHF
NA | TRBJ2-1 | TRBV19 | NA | TGTGCCAGTAGTATGGTCGGCAATGAGCAGTTCTTC | CASSMVGNEQFF
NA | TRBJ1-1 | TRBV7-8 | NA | TGTGCCAGCAGCTCGATCCGGGACACTGAAGCTTTCTTT | CASSSIRDTEAFF
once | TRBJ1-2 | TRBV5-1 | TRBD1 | TGCGCCAGCAGCTTAACCGGACAGGGTAATCATGGCTACACCTTC | CASSLTGQGNHGYTF